Following are 10 T cell receptor beta chains from one sample sequenced in a study of molecular identifiers for immune sequencing clone quantification. TCRdb called the PCR reads again in MiXCR, with one record for every CDR3 protein. Of about 640,000 distinct CDR3 sequences in the sample, about 20% were seen once. The sample consisted of naive CD8+ T cells from blood, with Jurkat cell RNA spiked in. Subset given: FACS-sorted CD8+CD4-CCR7+CD45RA+ naive T cells. All receptors come from a human donor in good health. Some libraries in this study had Jurkat cell RNA spiked in.

Points on this clonotype: One end of the junction does not line up with germline, which may come from a read error. The chain couples TRBV19 to TRBJ1-2; TRBD1 is a possible D gene (6 bases). The germline gives CDR1 LNHDA, CDR2 SQIVND (reference sequence). The CDR3 is made up of 12 amino acids. CDR3 protein: CASSRGEFGYTF. In DNA, the CDR3 is TGTGCCAGCAGTAGGGGGGAGTTCGGCTACACCTTC.

The chain couples TRBV12-3 or TRBV12-4 to TRBJ2-1; 10 nucleotides agree with TRBD2. The V segment lost 10 bases and the J segment 5 bases; nucleotides outside the gene matches: 8. The CDR3 covers 14 residues. CDR3 amino acids: CATRAGGPNNEQFF. CDR3 coding DNA: TGTGCCACACGAGCGGGAGGGCCCAACAATGAGCAGTTCTTC.

A note on this clonotype: This could be a read error, since a much larger clone is one nucleotide away. V is TRBV30 and J is TRBJ2-5; D perhaps matches TRBD2 (6 bases). The V gene lost 0 bases and the J gene lost 1 base, with 9 bases spanning the gap. CDR1 and CDR2 (germline): GTSNPN, SVGIG (reference sequence). The CDR3 extends over 14 amino acids. CDR3 residues: CAWSVGGSQETQYF. Here the CDR3 DNA reads TGTGCCTGGAGTGTTGGAGGGTCCCAAGAGACCCAGTACTTC. Full variable domain (missing parts from reference TRBV30 and TRBJ2-5): SQTIHQWPATLVQPVGSPLSLECTVEGTSNPNLYWYRQAAGRGLQLLFYSVGIGQISSEVPQNLSASRPQDRQFILSSKKLLLSDSGFYLCAWSVGGSQETQYFGPGTRLLVL.

This sequence joins TRBV12-3 or TRBV12-4 and TRBJ1-2; perhaps TRBD1 as D (6 bases). V was cut by 5 bases and J by 4 bases, with 11 bases left in between. This CDR3 contains 13 residues. The CDR3 loop is CASSDRISYGYTF. CDR3 DNA: TGTGCCAGCAGTGACAGGATCTCCTATGGCTACACCTTC.

This clonotype was found a few times. The chain has TRBV5-3 and TRBJ2-5, with D unclear. TRBV5-3 is classed as an ORF, of uncertain function. Trimming removed 9 bases at V and 5 bases at J, with 17 bases between. CDR3 length equals 13 residues. The CDR3 coding sequence is TGTGCCAACAGCTTTCCGCGAGAGGAGACCCAGTACTTC. It encodes CANSFPREETQYF.

This clonotype was detected a few times. At one of its ends the junction is not consistent with the germline gene, which may arise from a read error. The gene calls are TRBV27 and TRBJ2-7; 9 nucleotides line up with TRBD1. Germline-derived CDR1 and CDR2 are MNHEY and SMNVEV (reference sequence). This CDR3 is 15 amino acids long. The CDR3 is CASSTTGTGYYGQYF. The CDR3 coding sequence is TGTGCCAGCAGTACAACCGGGACAGGGTACTACGGGCAGTACTTC.

The sample holds a few counts of this clonotype. The J gene is TRBJ1-2, the V gene TRBV4-1; perhaps TRBD1 as D (5 bases). The CDR3 loop spans 16 amino acids. Trimming pared 4 bases from V and 0 bases from J, leaving 15 bases between. In germline, CDR1 is MGHRA, CDR2 YSYEKL. CDR3 sequence reads: CASSLTMTAANYGYTF. As DNA, the CDR3 is TGCGCCAGCAGCCTTACGATGACAGCAGCTAACTATGGCTACACCTTC.

This clonotype was seen many times. This chain connects TRBV7-9 to TRBJ2-5; D remains ambiguous. CDR3 length: 14 amino acids. The V end lost 2 bases, the J end lost 1 base, and 8 bases lay between the germline ends. Germline values: CDR1 SEHNR, CDR2 FQNEAQ (reference sequence). The CDR3 region has the DNA TGTGCCAGCAGCTTACAGCCTCGCCAAGAGACCCAGTACTTC. Its protein product is CASSLQPRQETQYF.

As concerns this clonotype: A read error may be the cause here, since a much bigger clone is one base away. This rearrangement joins TRBV14 to TRBJ2-7; no clear D gene. Germline V gives CDR1 SGHDN, CDR2 FVKESK. The CDR3 is made up of 14 amino acids. The CDR3 is CAGSQAPLTYEQYF. The CDR3 bases are TGTGCCGGCAGCCAAGCCCCGTTAACCTACGAGCAGTACTTC.

The chain uses TRBV4-3 and TRBJ1-2; 8 nucleotides match TRBD1. With V trimmed by 0 bases and J by 8 bases, 11 bases remained unmatched. Germline CDR1 reads LGHNA; CDR2 reads YSLEER. The CDR3 is 16 amino acids. The CDR3 DNA sequence: TGCGCCAGCAGCCAAGATTTCGACAGGGGAAAAGGGGGCTACACCTTC. Amino acid sequence: CASSQDFDRGKGGYTF.